This T cell receptor beta chain derives from a study of memory B cells and T cells in multiple sclerosis. The study, taken as a whole, reports: Compartments had unequal clone-set sizes, affecting shared clonotype counts.

Stimulus-free culture yielded autoproliferating CFSE-dim and non-proliferating CFSE-high T cells, each sequenced separately. Pooled replicate wells came from approximately 51 million CFSE-labeled PBMCs cultured approximately seven days without stimulus. PBMCs were labeled with around 0.5 uM CFSE and cultured without exogenous stimuli. The data were produced by immunoSEQ multiplex PCR, yet TCRdb's version contains in-frame clones alone and is incomplete. The sample shows 25,000 to 35,000 clones, 86% of them seen only once. The germline V and J ends were trimmed by 3 bases and 4 bases, with 10 bases remaining between them. Germline CDR1 SGHRS, CDR2 YFSETQ. The CDR3 covers 13 residues. Only one count was recorded for this clone. Antigen unknown.

This clonotype was obtained from a human donor with multiple sclerosis. Sequencing was performed on PBMCs from blood kept in culture. The chain recombines TRBV5-1 with TRBJ2-5; D gene ambiguous. The CDR3 DNA is TGCGCCAGCAGCTGGCGGTCGGGAGAGACCCAGTACTTC. This translates into CASSWRSGETQYF.